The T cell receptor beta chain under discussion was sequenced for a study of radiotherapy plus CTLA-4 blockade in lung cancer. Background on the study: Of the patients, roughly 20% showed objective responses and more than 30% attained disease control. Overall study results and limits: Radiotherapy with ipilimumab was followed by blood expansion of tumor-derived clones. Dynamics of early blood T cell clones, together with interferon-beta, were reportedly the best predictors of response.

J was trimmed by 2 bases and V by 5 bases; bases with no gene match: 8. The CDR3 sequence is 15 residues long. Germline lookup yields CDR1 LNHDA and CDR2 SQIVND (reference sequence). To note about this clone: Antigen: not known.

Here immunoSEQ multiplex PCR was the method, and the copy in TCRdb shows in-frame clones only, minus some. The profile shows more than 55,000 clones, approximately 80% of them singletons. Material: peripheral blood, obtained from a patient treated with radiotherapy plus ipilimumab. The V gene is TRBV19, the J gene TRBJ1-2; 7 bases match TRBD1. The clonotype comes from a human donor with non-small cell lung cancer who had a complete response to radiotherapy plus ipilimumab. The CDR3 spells CASSAISGGNYGYTF. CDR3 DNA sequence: TGTGCCAGTAGTGCAATATCAGGGGGAAACTATGGCTACACCTTC.